The clone carrying this T cell receptor beta chain was observed many times. Its antigen is not identified. Individuals selected for sequencing had exhibited CD8+CD57+ cell expansion on flow cytometry. No therapy had been given to the patients at the time of blood sampling. This entry comes from a study of CD8+CD57+ T cells in acquired aplastic anemia. Turning to the study itself: Recorded DNA amounts for sorted CD4+ and CD8+ cells had an average of about 3 ug.

Genomic DNA acted as the template from which TCR beta VDJ combination and CDR3 sequence profiling were carried out. TCRdb analysed the reads with MiXCR anew, one entry per CDR3 protein. The data contain around 430,000 distinct CDR3 sequences, around 33% of them seen just once; the ten biggest clones take up 0.8% to 0.85%. General study findings and limits: Controls did not differ significantly from patients in CD8+ Simpson's diversity. Both patients and controls carried the same twenty-nine CD8+ CDR3 sequences.

Trimming left V 5 bases short and J 3 bases short, with 10 bases between. In germline, CDR1 is SGHTA, CDR2 FQGTGA. The CDR3 has 13 amino acids. This receptor was obtained from a human donor with aplastic anemia. The gene calls are TRBV7-3 and TRBJ1-1; possibly TRBD1 for D (6 bases). The sample was sorted CD4+, CD8+, or CD8+CD57+ T cells (not recorded which) from PBMCs. CDR3 sequence reads: CASSRTDDTEAFF. The CDR3 coding sequence is TGTGCCAGCAGCAGGACAGACGACACTGAAGCTTTCTTT.